This record concerns one T cell receptor (beta chain) sequence. Antigen unknown. The source of the sample is a study of T cell responses to AZD1222 COVID-19 vaccine. General study findings and limits: Within unmutated variant regions lay the reported targets of nearly half of spike-specific TCRs. CD4 TCRs associated with vaccination spanned spike, dominating at 160-218 and 743-854.

The CDR3 runs 14 residues. Germline CDR1 reads LGHDT; CDR2 reads YNNKEL (reference sequence). The ends were cut back, 3 bases at V and 0 bases at J, with 6 bases in the middle. Sequenced by immunoSEQ multiplex PCR; TCRdb stores in-frame clones only, minus some. The sample shows 85,000 to 120,000 clones, less than 95% of them seen only once. The chain has TRBV3-1 (or the pseudogene TRBV3-2) and TRBJ1-5, with D uncertain. This receptor was identified in an adult who received the AZD1222 COVID-19 vaccine. Sequenced here: peripheral blood, sampled 28 days after the second AZD1222 dose. Written as DNA, the CDR3 is TGTGCCAGCAGCCACCGAACTAGCAATCAGCCCCAGCATTTT. This sequence encodes CASSHRTSNQPQHF.